Sequencing of this T cell receptor beta chain was carried out in a study of blood T cells in healthy people across ages. Overall study context: Template switching recovered approximately one barcoded beta molecule for every two T cells.

Germline V gene sequence: CDR1 SQVTM, CDR2 ANQGSEA. This CDR3 has 12 amino acids. V was pared by 6 bases and J by 7 bases, with 4 bases of the junction left unmatched. Ten or more counts support this clonotype. Antigen unknown. The study, taken as a whole, reports: The unsorted PBMCs prevented any conclusive comparison of naive versus antigen-experienced cells.

Primers used in a second PCR of roughly 7 to 12 cycles were a sample-barcoded 5' primer and a J-beta primer mix. In TCRdb, the 5' RACE reads were re-called with MiXCR into one record per CDR3 protein. The top ten hold 11% of the sample, which has 1.5 million to 2 million distinct CDR3 sequences, approximately 32% seen once. The clonotype comes from a woman younger than 45 in good health. This sequence joins TRBV29-1 and TRBJ2-1; TRBD1 agrees at 9 bases. Material for sequencing was blood. The CDR3 coding sequence is TGCAGCGTCCCACAGGGGGCAAATGAGCAGTTCTTC. It codes for CSVPQGANEQFF.